One sample yielded the 16 T cell receptor beta chains listed below, sequenced in a study of beta chain features in type 1 diabetes. Since all of the isolated RNA was reverse transcribed, expressed TCRB transcripts were what got sequenced. Clones were read by immunoSEQ multiplex PCR, and TCRdb kept only the in-frame ones, dropping some. The sample contains hundreds of thousands of clones, roughly an eighth of which appear only once. General observations from the study: Patients with Type 1 diabetes showed moderately but significantly shorter TCRB CDR3s in all four CD4+ subsets.

Their cognate antigens are unknown. Sequenced input: naive CD4+ T cells from blood. The receptors derive from a man aged 18-30 years with type 1 diabetes.

The rearrangement joins TRBV7-2 to TRBJ2-5; 7 nucleotides line up with TRBD2. CDR1 is SGHTA, CDR2 FQGNSA, per germline. Germline trimming cut 3 bases from V and 4 bases from J; bases unmatched to any gene: 8. The CDR3 is made up of 15 amino acids. CDR3 DNA: TGTGCCAGCAGCTTCTACAGCGGGGCACGAGAGACCCAGTACTTC. Its translation is CASSFYSGARETQYF. The full variable domain, in which reference TRBV7-2 and TRBJ2-5 provide the parts outside the CDR3, is GAGVSQSPSNKVTEKGKDVELRCDPISGHTALYWYRQSLGQGLEFLIYFQGNSAPDKSGLPSDRFSAERTGGSVSTLTIQRTQQEDSAVYLCASSFYSGARETQYFGPGTRLLVL.

This clone was observed a handful of times. The chain links TRBV14 to TRBJ2-7, with 8 bases lining up with TRBD1. J lost 5 bases, V lost 0 bases, and 9 bases had no gene match. The CDR3 covers 16 residues. Per germline, CDR1 SGHDN and CDR2 FVKESK. CDR3 coding DNA: TGTGCCAGCAGCCAAGACCGCCGCGACAGGGGAAACGAGCAGTACTTC. Protein product: CASSQDRRDRGNEQYF. The full variable domain, completed using reference TRBV14 and TRBJ2-7, is EAGVTQFPSHSVIEKGQTVTLRCDPISGHDNLYWYRRVMGKEIKFLLHFVKESKQDESGMPNNRFLAERTGGTYSTLKVQPAELEDSGVYFCASSQDRRDRGNEQYFGPGTRLTVT.

V usage is TRBV29-1 and J usage is TRBJ2-2; tentative D call: TRBD1 (6 bases). Trimming left V 7 bases short and J 5 bases short, with 14 bases between. The CDR3 extends over 13 amino acids. Germline V gene lookup returns CDR1 SQVTM and CDR2 ANQGSEA. The CDR3 sequence: CSARTDLTGELFF. The CDR3, as DNA: TGCAGCGCCCGGACAGACTTGACCGGGGAGCTGTTTTTT.

This rearrangement joins TRBV27 to TRBJ2-1; D perhaps matches TRBD1 (6 bases). CDR1 is MNHEY, CDR2 SMNVEV, per germline (reference sequence). CDR3 length: 14 residues. The V gene lost 2 bases and the J gene lost 4 bases, with 9 bases spanning the gap. Here the CDR3 DNA reads TGTGCCAGCAGTTTAAGGGGGTGGTACAATGAGCAGTTCTTC. Its translation: CASSLRGWYNEQFF.

There are a few counts of this clone. J is TRBJ2-1 and V is TRBV10-3; TRBD1 aligns across 9 bases. V lost 6 bases and J lost 4; bases outside the gene matches: 7. CDR3 length: 15 amino acids. Germline V gives CDR1 ENHRY, CDR2 SYGVKD. The CDR3 DNA follows: TGTGCCATCAGACCGACAGGGGGTTCATACAATGAGCAGTTCTTC. Its translation is CAIRPTGGSYNEQFF.

This clone was seen a few times. The rearrangement links TRBV7-2 to TRBJ2-3; 7 bases align to TRBD1. With 5 bases clipped from V and 5 bases from J, the junction kept 10 bases outside the gene matches. The germline V gene has CDR1 SGHTA and CDR2 FQGNSA. This CDR3 region has 15 residues. CDR3 amino acids: CASSPLRGRGDTQYF. The CDR3 DNA reads TGTGCCAGCAGCCCCCTAAGGGGGCGAGGAGATACGCAGTATTTT.

This chain joins TRBV5-4 and TRBJ2-1, with D possibly matching TRBD1 (6 bases). With 0 bases removed from V and 3 bases from J, the gap between germline ends came to 16 bases. The CDR3 covers 17 residues. CDR1 SGHNT and CDR2 YYREEE come from the germline V gene (reference sequence). In DNA, the CDR3 is TGTGCCAGCAGCTTGGGACAGGCCCAATTGGGCTACAATGAGCAGTTCTTC. Translation: CASSLGQAQLGYNEQFF. Full variable domain (rest looked up from reference TRBV5-4 and TRBJ2-1): ETGVTQSPTHLIKTRGQQVTLRCSSQSGHNTVSWYQQALGQGPQFIFQYYREEENGRGNFPPRFSGLQFPNYSSELNVNALELDDSALYLCASSLGQAQLGYNEQFFGPGTRLTVL.

The rearrangement joins TRBV9 to TRBJ2-3, with 9 bases fitting TRBD2. J lost 1 base, V lost 9 bases, and 12 bases had no gene match. There are 16 residues in the CDR3. The germline CDR1 and CDR2 sequences are SGDLS and YYNGEE. The chain's CDR3 is CATSRSVAGGTDTQYF. The CDR3 DNA reads TGTGCCACGTCGCGGTCCGTAGCGGGGGGCACAGATACGCAGTATTTT.

This clone was found a few times. The V and J genes are TRBV2 and TRBJ2-6; D remains ambiguous. CDR3 length: 16 amino acids. V gave up 5 bases and J gave up 4 bases, with 15 bases separating them. Germline CDR1 reads SNHLY; CDR2 reads FYNNEI. The chain's CDR3 is CASSPRRLAGANVLTF. Here the CDR3 DNA reads TGTGCCAGCAGTCCACGACGCCTGGCAGGGGCCAACGTCCTGACTTTC.

The gene calls are TRBV6-6 and TRBJ1-5; TRBD1 agrees at 9 bases. After removal of 0 bases from V and 8 bases from J, the junction contained 5 bases not matched to a gene. Germline loops: CDR1 MNHNY, CDR2 SVGAGI (reference sequence). The CDR3 contains 15 residues. The CDR3 bases are TGTGCCAGCAGTTACTCGACAGGGGGAGGCGAGCCCCAGCATTTT. It specifies CASSYSTGGGEPQHF.

The chain combines TRBV30 with TRBJ2-7, with TRBD2 identical over 11 bases. CDR3 length: 14 residues. The V and J ends lost 0 bases and 4 bases, in that order; junction bases with no gene match: 2. Germline CDR1 and CDR2: GTSNPN and SVGIG (reference sequence). Here the CDR3 reads CAWSVLAGVYEQYF. DNA for the CDR3: TGTGCCTGGAGTGTACTAGCGGGAGTGTACGAGCAGTACTTC. Drawing the rest from reference TRBV30 and TRBJ2-7, the complete variable domain is SQTIHQWPATLVQPVGSPLSLECTVEGTSNPNLYWYRQAAGRGLQLLFYSVGIGQISSEVPQNLSASRPQDRQFILSSKKLLLSDSGFYLCAWSVLAGVYEQYFGPGTRLTVT.

The chain carries TRBV18 and TRBJ1-1; perhaps TRBD1 as D (6 bases). The CDR3 spans 14 residues. V was cut by 6 bases and J by 4 bases, with 15 bases left in between. Germline CDR1 KGHSH, CDR2 LQKENI. Here the CDR3 reads CASSPYEGGTEAFF. CDR3 sequence (DNA): TGTGCCAGCTCCCCTTATGAGGGGGGCACTGAAGCTTTCTTT.

The rearrangement joins TRBV2 to TRBJ2-7; D might be TRBD2 (6 bases). Germline loops: CDR1 SNHLY, CDR2 FYNNEI. The germline V and J ends were trimmed by 10 bases and 3 bases, with 19 bases remaining between them. The CDR3 contains 14 residues. The CDR3 nucleotides read TGTGCCACCCAAAGGGATAGCGGCCGCTACGAGCAGTACTTC. Translation gives CATQRDSGRYEQYF.

V and J are TRBV4-3 and TRBJ1-5; D might be TRBD1 (5 bases). The V and J ends lost 1 base and 6 bases respectively, with 16 bases between them. Per the germline V gene, CDR1 is LGHNA and CDR2 is YSLEER. The CDR3 runs to 16 residues. The CDR3 reads CASSQGAGRGGQPQHF. CDR3 sequence (DNA): TGCGCCAGCAGCCAAGGTGCAGGGAGGGGCGGTCAGCCCCAGCATTTT.

This chain connects TRBV9 to TRBJ2-3; D may be TRBD2 (5 bases). Germline CDR1 and CDR2: SGDLS and YYNGEE. The CDR3 loop spans 14 amino acids. Trimming cost V 4 bases and J 6 bases, with 15 bases left between them. The CDR3 nucleotides read TGTGCCAGCAGCCCAAGGACCGGCGGGGATACGCAGTATTTT. This sequence encodes CASSPRTGGDTQYF.

The chain links TRBV6-5 to TRBJ2-5; weak D call: TRBD2 (6 bases). Germline values: CDR1 MNHEY, CDR2 SVGAGI. Between the trimmed V and J ends, which lost 10 bases and 5 bases, there was a span of 11 bases. This CDR3 contains 11 residues. Here the CDR3 DNA reads TGTGCCACCCTAGCGTGGGAGACCCAGTACTTC. Translated: CATLAWETQYF.